This TCR beta chain is drawn from a study of cytomegalovirus exposure and HLA in healthy donors. Study-wide findings and caveats: In an earlier analysis, in fewer than 700 donors, most V segments appeared productive either ~87% or ~30% of the time.

Notes on this clone: Its antigen is unidentified.

13 Jbeta primers and 60 Vbeta primers were used for the PCR. The protocol was immunoSEQ multiplex PCR, while the TCRdb copy is restricted to in-frame clones and leaves out a portion. The sample lists approximately 40,000 clones, roughly 67% occurring once. Per the germline V gene, CDR1 is SGHRS and CDR2 is YFSETQ. V shed 4 bases, J shed 6 bases, and the junction held 5 bases outside the gene matches. The CDR3 contains 13 residues. Input material: PBMCs. The J gene is TRBJ2-3, the V gene TRBV5-1, with 7 nucleotides matching TRBD1. This receptor was taken from a man in his fifties in good health and CMV-seropositive. DNA of the CDR3: TGCGCCAGCAGCGTAACAGGGGAGGATACGCAGTATTTT. Encoded protein: CASSVTGEDTQYF.